This note documents a single TCR beta chain sequence. Its antigen is unknown. This specimen belongs to a study of cytomegalovirus exposure and HLA in healthy donors. Study-wide results and caveats: A later analysis associated some 16,000 TCR beta sequences with HLA alleles at a 0.05 false discovery rate. It has been reported that TCR beta sequences accurately predicted the HLA-A and HLA-B alleles of most subjects.

The CDR3 consists of 15 residues. Unmatched junction bases numbered 6, after V lost 3 bases and J lost 6 bases. Germline lookup yields CDR1 MNHEY and CDR2 SMNVEV (reference sequence). PCR amplification relied on 60 Vbeta primers (plus 13 Jbeta primers). Original methodology: Later, roughly 80 million unique TCR beta chains were counted in an analysis, and approximately 9.9 million of them were shared. This table comes from immunoSEQ multiplex PCR, and its TCRdb copy is limited to in-frame clones, with some not included. That table gives V, J and clone size, and the DNA gave D and trimming. The data show some 150,000 clones, roughly 81% seen once.

Sequenced material: PBMCs. The V call is TRBV27, the J call TRBJ2-1; 9 bases agree with TRBD2. This receptor was identified in a woman in her 50s in good health and CMV-seronegative. The CDR3 bases are TGTGCCAGCAGTTTTTGGCGGGAGGGAAGCAATGAGCAGTTCTTC. The encoded protein is CASSFWREGSNEQFF.